The T cell receptor beta chain described here comes from a study of cytomegalovirus exposure and HLA in healthy donors (TCRdb year 2017). Regarding the complete study: An earlier analysis of approximately 600 of the donors reported 250 to 300 Gb of sequence data and 100 million to 130 million unique TCR beta sequences from approximately 180 million T cells. An early release covering roughly 640 HLA-typed donors comprised roughly 300 gigabases of sequencing data and around 80 million unique TCR sequences. Among the approximately 400 genotyped donors, approximately 82% belonged to the genetic ancestry cluster associated with self-reported Caucasian donors. The study aimed to test whether cataloging public T cell receptors could reveal signatures of past pathogen exposure. The study profiled the T cell repertoires of approximately 700 subjects by immunosequencing and related them to cytomegalovirus serostatus. A separate validation cohort of 100 to 150 different subjects was used in addition to the approximately 610-subject first cohort. The study combined high-throughput TCR immunosequencing, statistical association of individual TCRs with disease status, and machine learning to predict cytomegalovirus infection status. In a later analysis, previously published TCR beta repertoires from roughly 710 donors were re-analyzed and high-resolution HLA genotyping was added so that TCR occurrence patterns could be studied. Rather than using new phenotypic data, the later analysis identified candidate immune exposures from TCR beta sequences and from how often those sequences occurred across donors. In an earlier analysis of 587 of the donors, high-throughput TCR beta sequencing was used to judge whether each TCR beta V gene segment behaved as functional or pseudogenic. Donor age, sex, ethnicity and CMV serostatus were compiled alongside the repertoire data. Genome-wide SNP genotypes for about 55% of the 666 donors were used in a later genetic analysis, which treated that subset as a discovery cohort. Every repertoire in the discovery cohort had been generated on one and the same sequencing platform. Class I and class II HLA loci were covered by the typing at four-digit resolution. The number of donors typed differed by locus, with 629-630 for A, B, C, DRB1 and DQB1, around 500 for DQA1, under 610 for DPA1, and some 450 for DPB1. Roughly 5 DR-DQ haplotypes were handled as single units for association and clustering because linkage in the cohort was strong. Among 300 to 450 genotyped donors of the cohort, an average of about 240,000 unique TCR beta nucleotide sequences were sequenced per donor, roughly 20% of them non-productive. The full study reports these points: CMV serostatus was the only immune exposure information available for the cohort. In a later analysis, several top co-occurrence clusters were reported to appear linked to parvovirus B19, influenza, CMV and Epstein-Barr virus. Presence/absence analyses assumed roughly uniform sequencing depth across donors, an assumption that may not hold. Strong co-occurrence of HLA alleles, especially DR and DQ, made assigning TCR associations to individual alleles difficult. According to a later analysis, TCR association rates differed among HLA loci, with DRB1 alleles showing the most associated TCRs and HLA-C alleles showing the fewest. The study gave a list of more than 150 TCR beta chains associated with cytomegalovirus. In a later analysis, HLA-associated TCR beta chains were found to be more clonally expanded and to have lower generation probabilities than equally common non-associated chains. Some IMGT-functional V segments, including TRBV6-2 and TRBV6-3, could not be told apart with the 87-base-pair reads, so those segments were excluded. The earlier analysis of 587 of the donors excluded some 16 rarely observed V segments, including chromosome 9 orphons, because counts were too low. The sequencing pipeline was judged likely to have produced a cluster of highly shared sequence variants as a technical artifact. In an earlier analysis of roughly 500 of the donors, most TCR beta V segments appeared in productive rearrangements about 87% or about 30% of the time, broadly matching IMGT annotations. Most TCR sequences were seen in very few donors, while some public TCRs were found in many individuals. Because HLA typing was missing for some donors at each locus, association tests included only the typed subset. In a later analysis, about 17,000 TCR beta sequences were associated with specific HLA alleles at a false discovery rate of 0.05. According to the authors, the approach could potentially be generalized to other disease states and immunological phenotypes. A further reported finding was that TCR beta sequences accurately predicted the HLA-A and HLA-B alleles for most subjects in the first cohort. Three of the identified cytomegalovirus-associated TCR beta chains were confirmed in vitro to be specific for cytomegalovirus antigens. An association between a missense DCLRE1C variant and V-gene and J-gene trimming of TCR beta chains was found in a later genetic analysis and replicated in an independent cohort. In both the original and validation cohorts, the classifier was reported to diagnose cytomegalovirus status with high specificity and sensitivity. In a later analysis, most CMV-associated TCR beta chains were found to appear HLA-restricted, with HLA associations seemingly driven largely by CMV exposure. Linkage disequilibrium might explain the correlated functional status among segregating V segments, but an unknown experimental factor could not be excluded. Only TCR beta chains were sequenced in this cohort, and the absence of alpha or paired-chain data limited detectable features. In a later genetic analysis, fewer N-insertions in productive TCRs were reported among donors in an Asian-associated ancestry cluster than the approximately 670-donor mean.

The cohort consisted of approximately 690 healthy bone marrow donors. At the time of sampling, all cohort members were nominally healthy, though unrecorded immune exposures were likely present. The donor was CMV seropositive and was included in the group of 250 to 300 seropositive cohort members. Each donor provided a peripheral blood sample, and peripheral blood mononuclear cells were used for TCR beta sequencing. The Qiagen DNeasy Blood Extraction Kit was used to extract genomic DNA from the blood cell samples. Remarks on this clone: Its antigen is still unknown. Base qualities are not provided; no much larger clone lies one nucleotide away.

The library was prepared using the immunoSEQ multiplex PCR assay. For the multiplex PCR, a mixture combining 60 forward primers for TCR Vbeta segments and 13 reverse primers for TCR Jbeta segments was used. The CDR3 region of rearranged TCR beta genes was amplified from genomic DNA by a multiplex PCR assay. Amplified TCR beta libraries were sequenced as 87-base-pair reads on the Illumina HiSeq System. As for the original processing: A later analysis tallied 75 million to 95 million unique TCR beta chains across the 666 repertoires, and about 10 million of those chains were shared by two or more donors. A nearest-neighbor algorithm error-corrected the raw reads and collapsed the reads into unique sequences, merging closely related sequences to remove PCR and sequencing errors. V, D and J gene segments were assigned by aligning CDR3 sequences to IMGT reference sequences. For a sequence to be retained, a match of at least six nucleotides was required to both a V gene segment and a J gene segment. Rearrangements were called productive when the CDR3 lacked stop codons and stayed in frame with V and J; all others were non-productive. CDR3 was defined according to IMGT convention as the region running from the second conserved V-encoded cysteine to the conserved J-encoded phenylalanine. The earlier analysis of about 590 of the donors excluded sequences that lacked an unambiguous match to a single V gene segment. An earlier analysis of a few hundred of the donors classified V segments as functional when productive rearrangements were above 56.7% and as segregating when the standard deviation between donors was above 5%. A statistical classification framework was built for diagnosing cytomegalovirus status from the catalog of TCR beta chain sequences. In a later analysis, TCR nucleotide sequences were compared against IMGT/GENE-DB human TR gene sequences so that V and J genes could be assigned. A later analysis assigned CDR3 sequences and most-parsimonious VDJ recombination scenarios with the TCRdist pipeline. In a later analysis, every TCR beta chain was defined by the combination of its CDR3 amino acid sequence and its V-gene family, and reads without a unique V-gene family were dropped. A later analysis removed 450 to 600 highly shared, low-generation-probability nucleotide sequences to deal with suspected cross-contamination and a sequencing artifact. In a later analysis, a clonal expansion index for each public chain was calculated from normalized within-repertoire ranks of inferred template counts. A later analysis computed generation probabilities with a VDJ recombination model fitted to out-of-frame rearrangements, and checked the results against IGoR. A later analysis scored TCR-TCR, TCR-HLA and TCR-CMV co-occurrence with hypergeometric tests, applying a repertoire-size bias correction to TCR pairs. In a later analysis, false discovery rates were estimated by permuting HLA or CMV assignments 20 times. In a later analysis, co-occurring TCRs were grouped using DBSCAN, and TCRdist sequence similarity was added for clustering within HLA-allele-positive subsets. For co-occurrence clustering, repertoires with fewer than 30,000 or more than 120,000 public chains were excluded, along with roughly 5 repertoires with anomalous nucleotide sharing. TCRdb provides this immuneACCESS table in a form limited to in-frame rearrangements. Some clones are lacking; in checked studies, under half of them reflect an unresolved V gene, and why the rest are absent is not known. The V and J calls and clone size were taken over from that table, and D and trimming were inferred from the DNA. Here the sample has about 180,000 clones; roughly 84% occur a single time. About 1.3% of the sample is taken by the ten largest.

V drops 10 bases and J drops 4 bases, leaving 6 bases in between. Including the terminal cysteine and phenylalanine, the CDR3 comprises 10 residues. Only the CDR3 DNA is retained, 30 bases long and in frame from the first base. CDR1 is given as LNHDA and CDR2 as SQIVND, both from the germline V gene (reference sequence). The specimen sequenced was PBMCs. In this chain, TRBV19 is recombined with TRBJ2-3, with the D gene call left open. The clonotype comes from a girl aged 2 to 9 in good health and CMV-seropositive. This receptor has the CDR3 CATHSDTQYF. In nucleotide form, the sequence is TGTGCCACCCATTCAGATACGCAGTATTTT. Joined to the reference TRBV19 and TRBJ2-3 proteins, this CDR3 gives the full variable domain: DGGITQSPKYLFRKEGQNVTLSCEQNLNHDAMYWYRQDPGQGLRLIYYSQIVNDFQKGDIAEGYSVSREKKESFPLTVTSAQKNPTAFYLCATHSDTQYFGPGTRLTVL.